This entry lists 9 T cell receptor beta chains sequenced from one sample in a study of STAT5B mutations in CD4+ large granular lymphocyte leukemia. Sequencing was performed with immunoSEQ multiplex PCR; in TCRdb, only in-frame clones are kept and a portion is missing. The sample has around 43,000 clones, about 86% seen once. Sequencing was done on a sample of CD4+ T cells from blood buffy coats. Receptors were obtained from a human donor in good health.

The chain's CDR3 is CASSWGRGEKLFF. For the CDR3, the DNA is TGTGCCAGCAGTTGGGGACGGGGTGAAAAACTGTTTTTT. The rearrangement links TRBV6-5 to TRBJ1-4, with D possibly TRBD1 on 5 matching bases. The V end lost 4 bases, the J end lost 7 bases, and 10 bases lay between the germline ends. Germline CDR1 and CDR2: MNHEY and SVGAGI. CDR3 size: 13 residues.

This clone has a single count. This chain connects TRBV14 to TRBJ1-2; D possibly corresponds to TRBD1 (5 bases). Trimming removed 2 bases at V and 5 bases at J, with 9 bases between. Germline assignment: CDR1 SGHDN and CDR2 FVKESK. CDR3 size: 13 residues. CDR3 DNA: TGTGCCAGCAGCCAACAGACAGATTATGGCTACACCTTC. This gives the protein CASSQQTDYGYTF. The full variable domain, rest sourced from reference TRBV14 and TRBJ1-2, is EAGVTQFPSHSVIEKGQTVTLRCDPISGHDNLYWYRRVMGKEIKFLLHFVKESKQDESGMPNNRFLAERTGGTYSTLKVQPAELEDSGVYFCASSQQTDYGYTFGSGTRLTVV.

This chain uses TRBV7-2 with TRBJ2-5, with 9 bases that match TRBD1. CDR1 is SGHTA and CDR2 is FQGNSA in the germline V gene. Trimming cost V 1 base and J 5 bases; bases outside gene matches: 5. The CDR3 is 15 amino acids. The CDR3 DNA reads as TGTGCCAGCAGCTTAGGGGACAGGGCAAGTGAGACCCAGTACTTC. This sequence encodes CASSLGDRASETQYF.

J is TRBJ2-7 and V is TRBV7-2; unclear D gene. This CDR3 is 15 amino acids long. Looked up from germline, CDR1 is SGHTA and CDR2 is FQGNSA. Trimming took 1 base from V and 2 from J, leaving 12 bases between them. This chain's CDR3 is CASSLDPTSTYEQYF. In DNA form, the CDR3 reads TGTGCCAGCAGCTTAGACCCGACATCCACCTACGAGCAGTACTTC.

CDR3 DNA sequence: TGTGCCAGCAGCCAAGACGCTGGGAGTGGCACCGGGGAGCTGTTTTTT. It yields the protein CASSQDAGSGTGELFF. The V gene is TRBV14, the J gene TRBJ2-2; possibly TRBD2 for D (5 bases). CDR3 length: 16 residues. V was shortened by 0 bases and J by 4 bases, with 12 bases between the two germline ends. The germline gives CDR1 SGHDN, CDR2 FVKESK.

The chain combines TRBV7-3 with TRBJ2-3; 8 nucleotides align to TRBD2. V dropped 0 bases and J dropped 2; count of bases not matched to a gene: 1. The CDR3 has 15 residues. Germline-derived CDR1 and CDR2 are SGHTA and FQGTGA. In DNA, the CDR3 is TGTGCCAGCAGCTTAACTAGCGGGATCACAGATACGCAGTATTTT. Its translation is CASSLTSGITDTQYF.

The rearrangement joins TRBV5-6 to TRBJ2-1; 7 nucleotides match TRBD2. Germline V gives CDR1 SGHDT, CDR2 YYEEEE. The V segment lost 3 bases and the J segment 15 bases; nucleotides outside the gene matches: 9. The CDR3 extends over 12 amino acids. The CDR3 DNA sequence: TGTGCCAGCAGCTCCTCCGGGACTACGTCGTTCTTC. Its protein product is CASSSSGTTSFF.

The gene calls are TRBV5-4 and TRBJ2-7, with 9 positions matching TRBD2. Germline V gene lookup returns CDR1 SGHNT and CDR2 YYREEE (reference sequence). The CDR3 has 16 amino acids. J gave up 1 base and V 2 bases, and 7 bases lay outside the gene matches. The CDR3 loop is CASSFRAGGGSYEQYF. CDR3 coding DNA: TGTGCCAGCAGCTTCCGGGCGGGAGGGGGTTCCTACGAGCAGTACTTC.

V usage is TRBV7-3 and J usage is TRBJ2-1; possible D gene TRBD1, 6 bases. The V end was cut by 0 bases, the J end by 3 bases, with 12 bases between. Germline CDR1 reads SGHTA; CDR2 reads FQGTGA. The CDR3 totals 16 residues. The DNA of the CDR3 is TGTGCCAGCAGCTTAACTCCCGGACAGAACTACAATGAGCAGTTCTTC. Its protein product is CASSLTPGQNYNEQFF. Full variable domain (rest looked up from reference TRBV7-3 and TRBJ2-1): GAGVSQTPSNKVTEKGKYVELRCDPISGHTALYWYRQSLGQGPEFLIYFQGTGAADDSGLPNDRFFAVRPEGSVSTLKIQRTERGDSAVYLCASSLTPGQNYNEQFFGPGTRLTVL.